This T cell receptor (beta chain) came from a study of blood T cell repertoires in COVID-19. Per the germline V gene, CDR1 is SEHNR and CDR2 is FQNEAQ (reference sequence). This CDR3 has 11 residues. V dropped 3 bases and J dropped 6 bases, with 6 bases sitting between them. The data were produced by immunoSEQ multiplex PCR, yet TCRdb's version contains in-frame clones alone and is incomplete. The sample has tens of thousands of clones, about 90% seen once. This clone was detected only once. The chain recombines TRBV7-9 with TRBJ2-7; the D gene is possibly TRBD1 (5 bases). What was sequenced was peripheral blood. The TCR originated in a human donor with active COVID-19. The donor label of this sample is uncertain. The CDR3 DNA sequence: TGTGCCAGCAGCTTGCAGGGCGAGCAGTACTTC. It codes for CASSLQGEQYF.